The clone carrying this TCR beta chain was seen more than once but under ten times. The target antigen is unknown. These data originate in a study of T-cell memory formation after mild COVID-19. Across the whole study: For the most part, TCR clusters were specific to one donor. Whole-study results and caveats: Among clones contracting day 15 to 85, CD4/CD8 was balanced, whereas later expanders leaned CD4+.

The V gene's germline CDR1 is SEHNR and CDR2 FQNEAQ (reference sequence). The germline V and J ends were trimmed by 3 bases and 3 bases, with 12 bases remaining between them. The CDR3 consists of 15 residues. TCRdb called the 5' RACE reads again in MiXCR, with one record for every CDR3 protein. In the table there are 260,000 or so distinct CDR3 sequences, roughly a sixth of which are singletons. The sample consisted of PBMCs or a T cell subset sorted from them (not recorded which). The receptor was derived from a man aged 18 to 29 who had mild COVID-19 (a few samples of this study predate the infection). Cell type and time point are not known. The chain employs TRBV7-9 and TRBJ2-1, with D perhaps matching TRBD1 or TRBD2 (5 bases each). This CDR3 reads CASSFGAVSYNEQFF. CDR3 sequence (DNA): TGTGCCAGCAGCTTCGGGGCGGTTAGCTACAATGAGCAGTTCTTC.